The 12 T cell receptor beta chains below were found in one sample sequenced in a study of T-cell memory formation after mild COVID-19. Using its own MiXCR run on the 5' RACE reads, TCRdb lists one record per CDR3 protein. This sample has under 200,000 distinct CDR3 sequences, with roughly 31% found just once. Material for sequencing was PBMCs or a T cell subset sorted from them (not recorded which). These receptors were taken from an adult woman who had mild COVID-19 (a few samples of this study predate the infection). Cell type and time point are not known.

This clonotype was counted between two and nine times. The CDR3 is CSVESVDTIYF. For the CDR3, the DNA is TGCAGCGTTGAATCCGTCGACACCATATATTTT. The J gene is TRBJ1-3, the V gene TRBV29-1, with no clear D. The CDR3 contains 11 residues. CDR1 and CDR2 from the germline V gene are SQVTM and ANQGSEA. Trimming shortened V by 2 bases and J by 8 bases, and 7 bases separated the two germline ends.

The rearrangement joins TRBV29-1 to TRBJ1-2; TRBD1 agrees at 8 bases. Trimming removed 7 bases from V and 12 bases from J; junction bases left unmatched: 10. Germline V gives CDR1 SQVTM, CDR2 ANQGSEA. CDR3 length: 11 residues. CDR3 nucleotides: TGCAGCGCCTGGACAGGGCCCGTGGACACCTTC. Translation: CSAWTGPVDTF.

This clonotype occurred a few times. V is TRBV29-1 and J is TRBJ1-1; 9 nucleotides line up with TRBD1. The J segment lost 6 bases and the V segment lost 4 bases, leaving 3 bases of the junction unmatched. CDR1 SQVTM and CDR2 ANQGSEA come from the germline V gene. This CDR3 region has 12 residues. CDR3 loop: CSVGTGVSEAFF. CDR3 sequence (DNA): TGCAGCGTTGGGACAGGGGTCTCTGAAGCTTTCTTT.

This CDR3 reads CASSPYPDRYEQYF. DNA of the CDR3: TGTGCCAGCTCACCATACCCGGACAGATACGAGCAGTACTTC. This chain joins TRBV18 and TRBJ2-7; D might be TRBD1 (6 bases). Germline CDR1 and CDR2: KGHSH and LQKENI. V was trimmed by 2 bases and J by 4 bases, leaving 12 bases between them. CDR3 length equals 14 residues.

The table lists this clonotype with a few counts. The chain carries TRBV19 and TRBJ2-4, with D perhaps TRBD2 (5 bases). The germline V gene encodes CDR1 LNHDA and CDR2 SQIVND (reference sequence). The CDR3 contains 14 residues. Between the trimmed V and J ends, which lost 9 bases and 9 bases, there was a span of 21 bases. The CDR3 DNA follows: TGTGCCAGCGCTGTAGGACTCGAAAGACCCATTCAGTACTTC. The encoded protein is CASAVGLERPIQYF. Variable domain in full (rest from reference TRBV19 and TRBJ2-4): DGGITQSPKYLFRKEGQNVTLSCEQNLNHDAMYWYRQDPGQGLRLIYYSQIVNDFQKGDIAEGYSVSREKKESFPLTVTSAQKNPTAFYLCASAVGLERPIQYFGAGTRLSVL.

The chain uses TRBV7-8 and TRBJ2-7; 11 bases match TRBD1. Losses at the gene ends were 6 bases for V and 3 bases for J; bases not matched to a gene: 7. The CDR3 runs 15 residues. CDR1 SGHVS and CDR2 FQNEAQ come from the germline V gene. The CDR3 protein is CASRGGTGGYYEQYF. CDR3 bases: TGTGCCAGCAGGGGAGGGACAGGGGGATACTACGAGCAGTACTTC. Together with reference TRBV7-8 and TRBJ2-7, the CDR3 gives the full variable domain: GAGVSQSPRYKVAKRGQDVALRCDPISGHVSLFWYQQALGQGPEFLTYFQNEAQLDKSGLPSDRFFAERPEGSVSTLKIQRTQQEDSAVYLCASRGGTGGYYEQYFGPGTRLTVT.

This clonotype has just a few counts. The chain combines TRBV20-1 with TRBJ1-1, with 11 nucleotides matching TRBD1. The V segment lost 6 bases and the J segment 5 bases; nucleotides outside the gene matches: 5. Germline V gene sequence: CDR1 DFQATT, CDR2 SNEGSKA (reference sequence). The CDR3 is 13 amino acids. CDR3 sequence (DNA): TGCAGTGCAACCGGGACAGGGGGGACTGAAGCTTTCTTT. It translates to CSATGTGGTEAFF.

The CDR3 reads CSVEVGGTSSYEQYF. The CDR3 DNA follows: TGCAGCGTTGAAGTCGGCGGGACTTCCTCCTACGAGCAGTACTTC. The chain has TRBV29-1 and TRBJ2-7, with a possible D match to TRBD2 (6 bases). In germline, CDR1 is SQVTM, CDR2 ANQGSEA. The CDR3 length is 15 residues. The V and J ends lost 1 base and 0 bases respectively, with 13 bases between them.

The chain has TRBV5-1 and TRBJ2-1; 9 bases are a match to TRBD2. V dropped 4 bases and J dropped 2; count of bases not matched to a gene: 10. CDR1 and CDR2 (germline): SGHRS, YFSETQ. The CDR3 runs 17 residues. The CDR3 loop is CASSDGLAGGAYNEQFF. The CDR3 DNA is TGCGCCAGCAGCGACGGACTTGCGGGAGGGGCCTACAATGAGCAGTTCTTC.

This clonotype was found a few times. This chain uses TRBV3-1 with TRBJ2-7; 8 nucleotides align to TRBD1. Germline lookup yields CDR1 LGHDT and CDR2 YNNKEL (reference sequence). The trim removed 2 bases at V and 3 bases at J, leaving 6 bases unmatched. This CDR3 spans 15 amino acids. This CDR3 reads CASSQRGTGVYEQYF. Written as DNA, the CDR3 is TGTGCCAGCAGCCAACGCGGGACAGGAGTCTACGAGCAGTACTTC.

This clonotype has a handful of counts. The chain couples TRBV7-9 to TRBJ2-1, with D perhaps matching TRBD2 (5 bases). Trimming removed 1 base from V and 13 bases from J, with 14 bases in between. This CDR3 has 13 amino acids. Germline CDR1 reads SEHNR; CDR2 reads FQNEAQ (reference sequence). The DNA for the CDR3 is TGTGCCAGCAGCTTAGAGGCGGCGGGTCTTCAGTTCTTC. This gives the protein CASSLEAAGLQFF.

This chain uses TRBV4-1 with TRBJ1-2; the D is unclear. The V end was cut by 3 bases, the J end by 0 bases, with 11 bases between. The V gene's germline CDR1 is MGHRA and CDR2 YSYEKL. The CDR3 length is 15 residues. The CDR3 nucleotides are TGCGCCAGCAGCCATCAGGACCGCACTAACTATGGCTACACCTTC. Translating it yields CASSHQDRTNYGYTF.